This T cell receptor (beta chain) derives from a study of blood T cells in healthy people across ages. PCR was performed a second time for about 7 to 11 cycles using a sample-barcoded 5' primer and a J-beta primer mix. Via MiXCR, TCRdb re-called the 5' RACE reads, giving one row per CDR3 protein. Among about 1,500,000 distinct CDR3 sequences listed, roughly 28% were seen once. In this sample, this clonotype turned up a few times. Antigen unknown. This CDR3 is built from 15 residues. Per germline, CDR1 SEHNR and CDR2 FQNEAQ (reference sequence). The trim removed 6 bases at V and 2 bases at J, leaving 7 bases unmatched. General study findings and limits: TCR beta diversity, measured per million T cells, fell in a roughly linear way with age. Diversity was higher, and naive CD4+ cells more numerous, in long-lived donors than in aged donors.

This sequence joins TRBV7-9 and TRBJ2-3; TRBD1 matches at 8 bases. This TCR came from a woman in her twenties or thirties in good health. The sequencing sample was made of blood. DNA for the CDR3: TGTGCCAGCAGTTTAACGACAGGGGACACAGATACGCAGTATTTT. Residues: CASSLTTGDTDTQYF.